This T cell receptor (beta chain) is from a study of blood T cell repertoires in COVID-19. Across the whole study: The United States, Italy and Spain were the sources of the acute and convalescent COVID-19 samples. In each case, the material was cDNA or gDNA derived from T cells, B-cell-depleted T cells, or PBMCs.

Original handling: Counts of nucleated cells, estimated from reference gene primer amplification, were obtained. The protocol was immunoSEQ multiplex PCR, while the TCRdb copy is restricted to in-frame clones and leaves out a portion. That table is the source of V, J and clone size, and D and trimming were worked out from the DNA. The profile shows approximately 190,000 clones, 88% of them singletons. Per germline, CDR1 SGHTA and CDR2 FQGTGA. CDR3 length: 14 amino acids. Trimming removed 5 bases from V and 10 bases from J, with 18 bases in between. The sequence derives from a man aged 40-55 years with active or convalescent COVID-19. This chain links TRBV7-3 with TRBJ2-1; no definite D call. The specimen sequenced was peripheral blood. In DNA form, the CDR3 reads TGTGCCAGCAGCCCAATCCCCGTTCGAGGCGAGCAGTTCTTC. Translating gives CASSPIPVRGEQFF.